These T cell receptor beta chains were read from a single sample in a study of blood T cell repertoires in COVID-19. The repertoire was sequenced with immunoSEQ multiplex PCR; TCRdb's copy has only in-frame clones and lacks some. The sample gives more than 95,000 clones, around 88% of which show up once; approximately 3.5% is in the top ten. The sequencing input was peripheral blood. The receptor source for this set is a human donor in a cohort sampled during active COVID-19. CDR3s include the opening cysteine and the closing phenylalanine or tryptophan. D genes are given only for firm matches. Rows may omit the clone size; those that give it use once, few, many or a size class.

j_gene,abundance,d_gene,v_gene,CDR3aa,CDR3nt
TRBJ1-1,-,TRBD1,TRBV6-2/TRBV6-3,CASSLRGLAEAFF,TGTGCCAGCAGTTTAAGGGGGCTTGCTGAAGCTTTCTTT
TRBJ1-1,-,-,TRBV4-1,CASSPRFATDLNTEAFF,TGCGCCAGCAGTCCAAGATTCGCGACAGACCTGAACACTGAAGCTTTCTTT
TRBJ1-5,-,-,TRBV2,CASRSIADWRDQPQHF,TGTGCCAGCCGCAGCATTGCGGACTGGCGGGATCAGCCCCAGCATTTT
TRBJ2-1,few,TRBD2,TRBV18,CASSLPTSGPYNEQFF,TGTGCCAGCTCACTTCCGACTAGCGGCCCCTACAATGAGCAGTTCTTC
TRBJ2-1,-,-,TRBV10-2,CASSPSSYNEQFF,TGCGCCAGCAGCCCGAGCTCCTACAATGAGCAGTTCTTC
TRBJ1-1,medium-sized,-,TRBV19,CASSRWVYRDNTEAFF,TGTGCCAGTAGTCGGTGGGTCTACAGGGACAACACTGAAGCTTTCTTT
TRBJ2-1,-,TRBD2,TRBV13,CASSLGTSGFPSYNEQFF,TGTGCCAGCAGCCTCGGGACTAGCGGATTCCCCTCCTACAATGAGCAGTTCTTC
TRBJ2-7,-,-,TRBV5-6,CASSYSQAYEQYF,TGTGCCAGCAGCTACTCGCAGGCCTACGAGCAGTACTTC
TRBJ2-7,-,-,TRBV7-2,CASSLVLPVEQYF,TGTGCCAGCAGCTTAGTACTGCCCGTGGAGCAGTACTTC
TRBJ1-6,-,TRBD1,TRBV4-3,CASSRMNRGLDSPLHF,TGCGCCAGCAGCCGCATGAACAGGGGCTTGGATTCACCCCTCCACTTT
TRBJ1-2,-,-,TRBV2,CASSEGQGFGGYTF,TGTGCCAGCAGTGAAGGGCAGGGGTTTGGGGGCTACACCTTC
TRBJ1-6,-,-,TRBV20-1,CSASGDDRFPNSPLHF,TGCAGTGCTAGTGGGGACGACAGGTTCCCTAATTCACCCCTCCACTTT
TRBJ1-4,-,TRBD1,TRBV19,CASRQTGGGEKLFF,TGTGCCAGTAGGCAGACAGGGGGAGGTGAAAAACTGTTTTTT
TRBJ2-1,-,-,TRBV6-5,CASSYSAAGDEQFF,TGTGCCAGCAGTTACTCTGCGGCAGGGGATGAGCAGTTCTTC
TRBJ2-3,-,-,TRBV19,CASSEADTQYF,TGTGCCAGTAGTGAGGCAGATACGCAGTATTTT
TRBJ2-5,-,TRBD1,TRBV7-2,CASSPDRGLSETQYF,TGTGCCAGCAGCCCAGACAGGGGATTGAGCGAGACCCAGTACTTC
TRBJ2-7,-,TRBD1,TRBV5-1,CASSLAGTGVYEQYF,TGCGCCAGCAGCTTGGCCGGGACAGGGGTCTACGAGCAGTACTTC
TRBJ2-5,-,-,TRBV5-6,CASSSNRAETQYF,TGTGCCAGCAGCTCGAACAGGGCGGAGACCCAGTACTTC
TRBJ1-4,-,-,TRBV19,CASSIWGRNEKLFF,TGTGCCAGTAGTATCTGGGGGAGGAATGAAAAACTGTTTTTT
TRBJ1-4,few,-,TRBV20-1,CSARGDEKLFF,TGCAGTGCTAGAGGAGATGAAAAACTGTTTTTT
TRBJ2-2,-,TRBD2,TRBV19,CASERGGAWTGELFF,TGTGCCAGTGAGCGCGGGGGGGCCTGGACCGGGGAGCTGTTTTTT
TRBJ1-4,-,-,TRBV7-2,CASRPSSGYEKLFF,TGTGCCAGCAGGCCTTCTTCAGGATATGAAAAACTGTTTTTT
TRBJ2-7,-,-,TRBV6-5,CASTGGPGRAEQYF,TGTGCCAGCACCGGAGGGCCAGGGCGGGCCGAGCAGTACTTC
TRBJ2-1,once,TRBD2,TRBV6-2/TRBV6-3,CASSLGPMRRERNEQFF,TGTGCCAGCAGTTTGGGTCCTATGAGGCGGGAGAGAAATGAGCAGTTCTTC
TRBJ2-5,-,-,TRBV25-1,CATAYPLKETQYF,TGTGCCACCGCGTACCCGTTGAAAGAGACCCAGTACTTC
TRBJ1-5,once,-,TRBV11-2,CASSSGDNRNQPQHF,TGTGCCAGCAGTTCCGGGGATAACCGCAATCAGCCCCAGCATTTT
TRBJ2-5,-,TRBD2,TRBV4-1,CASSLRTGLAGGVVQETQYF,TGCGCCAGCAGCCTTCGGACAGGACTAGCGGGAGGGGTGGTCCAAGAGACCCAGTACTTC
TRBJ2-7,-,TRBD1,TRBV7-9,CASSDETGESYEQYF,TGTGCCAGCAGCGATGAGACAGGGGAGTCCTACGAGCAGTACTTC
TRBJ2-7,-,TRBD2,TRBV10-1,CASSEFPGLAGGEQYF,TGCGCCAGCAGTGAGTTTCCGGGACTAGCGGGAGGGGAGCAGTACTTC
TRBJ1-5,once,-,TRBV5-5,CASSPDTGFGNQPQHF,TGTGCCAGCAGCCCAGATACGGGGTTCGGCAATCAGCCCCAGCATTTT
TRBJ1-1,-,TRBD1,TRBV18,CASSPGVTGGTEAFF,TGTGCCAGCTCACCAGGGGTGACAGGGGGCACTGAAGCTTTCTTT
TRBJ1-5,once,TRBD1,TRBV19,CASRKGQGGSQPQHF,TGTGCCAGTAGGAAGGGACAGGGGGGGAGTCAGCCCCAGCATTTT
TRBJ2-7,-,-,TRBV7-8,CASSSGLYEQYF,TGTGCCAGCAGCTCGGGACTCTACGAGCAGTACTTC
TRBJ2-7,-,TRBD2,TRBV5-4,CASSPKLWAGGITEQYF,TGTGCCAGCAGCCCGAAATTGTGGGCGGGAGGGATAACCGAGCAGTACTTC
TRBJ2-7,-,TRBD1,TRBV18,CASSPTGGLGSYEQYF,TGTGCCAGCTCACCGACAGGGGGCCTCGGATCCTACGAGCAGTACTTC
TRBJ2-2,-,TRBD1,TRBV27,CASSLGQGSGELFF,TGTGCCAGCAGCCTCGGACAGGGGAGCGGGGAGCTGTTTTTT
TRBJ2-3,-,TRBD2,TRBV3-1/TRBV3-2,CASSQGGLAGVFTDTQYF,TGTGCCAGCAGCCAAGGGGGACTAGCGGGAGTGTTCACAGATACGCAGTATTTT
TRBJ2-1,-,TRBD2,TRBV30,CAWSGGLGGGDEQFF,TGTGCCTGGAGTGGGGGACTAGGAGGAGGGGATGAGCAGTTCTTC
TRBJ2-5,few,-,TRBV6-5,CASRGGPVGETQYF,TGTGCCAGCAGGGGGGGTCCCGTCGGAGAGACCCAGTACTTC
TRBJ2-3,-,-,TRBV7-3,CASSLSSGTDTQYF,TGTGCCAGCAGCTTAAGTAGCGGCACAGATACGCAGTATTTT
TRBJ2-4,-,-,TRBV10-3,CAISGETGDIQYF,TGTGCCATCAGTGGGGAGACCGGGGACATTCAGTACTTC
TRBJ1-3,once,-,TRBV30,CALTGISGNTIYF,TGTGCCTTGACGGGGATCTCTGGAAACACCATATATTTT
TRBJ2-1,-,TRBD2,TRBV19,CASSSDSGGAIHEQFF,TGTGCCAGTAGTTCCGATAGCGGGGGGGCCATCCATGAGCAGTTCTTC
TRBJ2-2,-,-,TRBV7-9,CASSRPGLFF,TGTGCCAGCAGCCGTCCGGGGCTGTTTTTT
TRBJ1-1,-,-,TRBV6-1,CASSEARKPEAFF,TGTGCCAGCAGTGAAGCTAGAAAACCTGAAGCTTTCTTT
TRBJ1-2,-,-,TRBV9,CASNKGADGYTF,TGTGCCAGCAATAAGGGAGCGGATGGCTACACCTTC
TRBJ1-1,-,TRBD1,TRBV10-3,CAISGRLGTGEAFF,TGTGCCATCAGTGGCCGCTTAGGGACAGGTGAAGCTTTCTTT
TRBJ1-2,few,TRBD1,TRBV7-9,CASSLTGGHGYTF,TGTGCCAGCAGCCTGACAGGGGGCCATGGCTACACCTTC
TRBJ1-2,many,-,TRBV6-2/TRBV6-3,CASSYGVGFYGYTF,TGTGCCAGCAGTTACGGAGTAGGATTCTATGGCTACACCTTC
TRBJ1-2,-,TRBD1,TRBV7-9,CASSSFDRGDYGYTF,TGTGCCAGCAGCTCATTCGACAGGGGGGACTATGGCTACACCTTC
TRBJ1-5,-,-,TRBV5-4,CASSLDINQPQHF,TGTGCCAGCAGCTTGGATATCAATCAGCCCCAGCATTTT